Listed below are T cell receptor beta chains from one sample, sequenced in a study of T cells in Graves' hyperthyroidism and ophthalmopathy. Each CDR3 protein gets one entry after TCRdb re-called the multiplex PCR reads with MiXCR. Counted here are over 500,000 distinct CDR3 sequences, around 15% occurring once; the ten biggest clones make up about 15%. The sample consisted of blood. These receptors were taken from a woman between 35 and 50 years old with Graves' hyperthyroidism. Each CDR3 is given without its conserved first and last residue. A D gene is named only where the DNA matches it firmly. Where a row states a size, it is once, few, many or the class of an expanded clone; other rows omit it.

TRBV24-1	-	-	TRBJ1-1	ATSDAGKPEAF
TRBV28	-	-	TRBJ2-1	ASSGKRSSYNEQF
TRBV2	many	-	TRBJ1-5	ASSRLSNQPQH
TRBV5-4	few	-	TRBJ2-3	ASSLVAAADTQY
TRBV2	-	-	TRBJ2-1	ASKRRVNNEQF
TRBV3-1	many	TRBD1	TRBJ2-1	ASSQRDRGMPNEQF
TRBV28	-	-	TRBJ1-6	ASSLRFYNSPLH
TRBV28	few	-	TRBJ1-2	ASTPRGNYGYT
TRBV2	many	TRBD2	TRBJ2-1	ASSGDSGTKNEQF
TRBV24-1	few	-	TRBJ1-5	ATSDTYSNQPQH
TRBV20-1	-	TRBD2	TRBJ2-1	SARNPGSLAGHEQF
TRBV20-1	many	-	TRBJ2-7	SARQGNSYEQY
TRBV5-1	many	TRBD2	TRBJ2-5	ASSLTGGPLETQY
TRBV5-5	many	-	TRBJ2-1	ASSFWESYNEQF
TRBV6-1	-	TRBD2	TRBJ2-1	ASTQGLRLNYNEQF
TRBV2	few	-	TRBJ2-4	ASSEAEGAGNIQY
TRBV10-3	many	-	TRBJ1-1	AIRKTENTEAF
TRBV19	many	-	TRBJ1-1	ASTRVPNTEAF
TRBV18	many	-	TRBJ1-1	ASSPRAWDTNTEAF
TRBV3-1	many	TRBD1	TRBJ1-5	ASSQRGTGDKH
TRBV10-3	few	TRBD2	TRBJ2-1	AISGRSGRDYNEQF
TRBV4-1	-	TRBD1	TRBJ2-6	ASRPGQVFSGANVLT